This is a list of T cell receptor beta chains from one sample in a study of cytomegalovirus exposure and HLA in healthy donors. The method was immunoSEQ multiplex PCR; TCRdb's version includes in-frame clones alone and lacks a portion of them. The top ten hold over 6.5% of the sample, which has under 150,000 clones, over 60% seen once. The specimen was PBMCs. The source of these receptors is a man in his forties or fifties in good health and CMV-seropositive. Both conserved end residues are part of each CDR3. The D gene is left open where the match is weak. Where a row states a size, it is once, few, many or the class of an expanded clone; other rows omit it.

V,D,size,J,DNA,CDR3
TRBV19,-,once,TRBJ1-1,TGTGCCAGTCTCGGTCCCCAAGCTTTCTTT,CASLGPQAFF
TRBV5-6,TRBD2,-,TRBJ2-3,TGTGCCAGCAGCTCATCCGGGACTAAAGAATGGACAGATACGCAGTATTTT,CASSSSGTKEWTDTQYF
TRBV6-5,-,-,TRBJ2-5,TGTGCCAGCAGTTACTCGAGATATAGGGGGGGGACCCAGTACTTC,CASSYSRYRGGTQYF
TRBV6-5,TRBD1,-,TRBJ1-2,TGTGCCAGCAGTAGGGGGCTTTTTGGCTACACCTTC,CASSRGLFGYTF
TRBV7-9,-,-,TRBJ2-7,TGTGCCAGCAGTCAGGGGTTAGAGCAGTACTTC,CASSQGLEQYF
TRBV5-4,TRBD1,few,TRBJ1-3,TGTGCCAGCAGCAGGGGACAGGGTCTCTCTGGAAACACCATATATTTT,CASSRGQGLSGNTIYF
TRBV10-2,-,-,TRBJ1-2,TGCGCCAGCAGCCCAGGGAAAGCCGATGGCTACACCTTC,CASSPGKADGYTF
TRBV30,-,-,TRBJ1-5,TGTGCCTGGAGTGCAGGGAATGGCAATCAGCCCCAGCATTTT,CAWSAGNGNQPQHF
TRBV29-1,TRBD1,-,TRBJ1-2,TGCAGCGGTTGGGGCCCGGGACAGGGGAACTATGGCTACACCTTC,CSGWGPGQGNYGYTF
TRBV6-1,-,once,TRBJ1-5,TGTGCTAGCAGTGAGGGAAGGGACATGGTTCGTCCCCAGCATTTT,CASSEGRDMVRPQHF
TRBV19,TRBD2,-,TRBJ2-1,TGTGCCAGTAGTCTAAGGGGACTAGCGGGAGGGCCGAATGAGCAGTTCTTC,CASSLRGLAGGPNEQFF
TRBV7-2,-,-,TRBJ2-7,TGTGCCAGCAGCTTAGCGTCCGAGAAAGTCTACGAGCAGTACTTC,CASSLASEKVYEQYF
TRBV4-3,-,-,TRBJ2-2,TGCGCCAGCAGCCAAGAACGGGGGAGCACCGGGGAGCTGTTTTTT,CASSQERGSTGELFF
TRBV7-6,-,-,TRBJ2-5,TGTGCCAGCAGCTCGTACAGGGTGGGTCGCCCTCAAGAGACCCAGTACTTC,CASSSYRVGRPQETQYF
TRBV27,TRBD1,-,TRBJ1-5,TGTGCCAGCAGTTTAACATACAGGGGCGGCAATCAGCCCCAGCATTTT,CASSLTYRGGNQPQHF
TRBV18,-,few,TRBJ2-7,TGTGCCAGCTCACCTGGGGCCGGACCCTACGAGCAGTACTTC,CASSPGAGPYEQYF
TRBV19,-,-,TRBJ1-2,TGTGCCGCAGGGGAAGGCTTCTATGGCTACACCTTC,CAAGEGFYGYTF
TRBV4-2,-,-,TRBJ1-2,TGTGCCAGCAGCCAAGAACGTTTGGGGCATGGCTACACCTTC,CASSQERLGHGYTF
TRBV27,TRBD1,-,TRBJ1-1,TGTGCCAGCAGGGACAGGGGGCAGGGGAACACTGAAGCTTTCTTT,CASRDRGQGNTEAFF
TRBV7-8,-,-,TRBJ2-2,TGTGCCAGCAGCTTAGCGTTTACAGCGAACACCGGGGAGCTGTTTTTT,CASSLAFTANTGELFF
TRBV20-1,-,-,TRBJ2-1,TGCAGTGCTTTTACACAGGCCGAGCAGTTCTTC,CSAFTQAEQFF
TRBV4-1,TRBD1,-,TRBJ2-7,TGCGCCAGCAGCCAAGTCGCGGGACAGGTCGAATACGAGCAGTACTTC,CASSQVAGQVEYEQYF
TRBV5-4,TRBD2,-,TRBJ2-7,TGTGCCAGCAGCCGGGGGGGACTAGGCTACGAGCAGTACTTC,CASSRGGLGYEQYF
TRBV30,-,-,TRBJ1-2,TGTGCCTGGAGGACGTTCGACAGGCCCTATGGCTACACCTTC,CAWRTFDRPYGYTF
TRBV14,TRBD2,-,TRBJ2-3,TGTGCCAGCAGCCAACTAGCGGGTAGCACAGATACGCAGTATTTT,CASSQLAGSTDTQYF
TRBV9,-,-,TRBJ2-5,TGTGCCAGCAGCGTAGGAGTCGGCGAGGGTGAGACCCAGTACTTC,CASSVGVGEGETQYF
TRBV7-9,TRBD1,few,TRBJ1-4,TGTGCCAGCAGCTTAGCTACAGGGGGTTGGGAAAAACTGTTTTTT,CASSLATGGWEKLFF
TRBV6-1,-,-,TRBJ1-5,TGTGCCAGCATTAACCAGGGGAACAATCAGCCCCAGCATTTT,CASINQGNNQPQHF
TRBV6-5,-,-,TRBJ2-7,TGTGCCAGCAGTTCCGGGACTCCTCGAGGGTTTTACGAGCAGTACTTC,CASSSGTPRGFYEQYF
TRBV10-3,TRBD1,-,TRBJ2-7,TGTGCCATCAGTGAGACAGGGGGTTGGTACGAGCAGTACTTC,CAISETGGWYEQYF
TRBV28,TRBD1,-,TRBJ1-2,TGTGCCAGCAGTTCTACAGGGGCTGGGAACTATGGCTACACCTTC,CASSSTGAGNYGYTF
TRBV5-4,TRBD1,-,TRBJ2-7,TGTGCCAGCAGCTTTCCGGGACAGGGTCAGTACTTC,CASSFPGQGQYF
TRBV5-1,TRBD1,few,TRBJ1-4,TGCGCCAGCAGCCGGGGACAGGAAAATGAAAAACTGTTTTTT,CASSRGQENEKLFF
TRBV21-1,-,-,TRBJ2-1,TGTGCCAGCAGCATTTCCGGGACTAGCGGCTACAATGAGCAGTTCTTC,CASSISGTSGYNEQFF
TRBV19,-,-,TRBJ2-5,TGTGCCAGTAGTATTAGCCCGGTTGGAGAGACCCAGTACTTC,CASSISPVGETQYF
TRBV9,-,-,TRBJ1-1,TGTGCCAGCAGCGTCCGTCGAGGCGGGGCTCGAGCTTTCTTT,CASSVRRGGARAFF
TRBV19,TRBD1,-,TRBJ2-1,TGTGCCAGTACCCATATAGGGACAGGGGGCAGTGAGCAGTTCTTC,CASTHIGTGGSEQFF
TRBV4-2,-,-,TRBJ1-4,TGTGCCAGCAGCCAAGCTCGACAAACAACTAATGAAAAACTGTTTTTT,CASSQARQTTNEKLFF
TRBV11-3,-,few,TRBJ2-1,TGTGCCAGCAGCCCTACCCGGAGGGAGCAGTTCTTC,CASSPTRREQFF
TRBV5-4,TRBD2,-,TRBJ2-1,TGTGCCAGCAGCTATAACAGCGGGAGTGAGAATGAGCAGTTCTTC,CASSYNSGSENEQFF
TRBV15,-,-,TRBJ1-4,TGTGCCACCAGCAGAGGAGGGGGGGATGAAAAACTGTTTTTT,CATSRGGGDEKLFF
TRBV28,TRBD1,-,TRBJ1-1,TGTGCCAGCAGTTTACCCCGTCGGGGGACAGGGAAGATTAAAGCTTTCTTT,CASSLPRRGTGKIKAFF
TRBV5-1,TRBD2,-,TRBJ2-1,TGCGCCAGCAGCCAAACTAGCGGGGGGGCCAATGAGCAGTTCTTC,CASSQTSGGANEQFF
TRBV27,TRBD2,-,TRBJ2-3,TGTGCCAGCAGGGCGGGGGGCCCCGGAGATACGCAGTATTTT,CASRAGGPGDTQYF
TRBV28,TRBD1,once,TRBJ2-7,TGTGCCAGCAGTCCCCTCGTTGGGACAGCTATCTCCTACGAGCAGTACTTC,CASSPLVGTAISYEQYF
TRBV2,-,-,TRBJ2-7,TGTGCCAGCGGCCAGGGATCCTACGAGCAGTACTTC,CASGQGSYEQYF
TRBV5-1,TRBD1,-,TRBJ1-1,TGCGCCAGCAGACGGACAGGGGGCCTGACTGAAGCTTTCTTT,CASRRTGGLTEAFF
TRBV5-4,TRBD2,-,TRBJ2-6,TGTGCCAGCAGCTCGGGTGGCGGGGGACCATCTGGGGCCAACGTCCTGACTTTC,CASSSGGGGPSGANVLTF
TRBV4-3,-,once,TRBJ1-2,TGCGCCAGCAGCCAAAGATCAGACAGGAGCTATGGCTACACCTTC,CASSQRSDRSYGYTF
TRBV5-6,-,-,TRBJ2-5,TGTGCCAGCAGCTTGGTCTTGGAGACCCAGTACTTC,CASSLVLETQYF
TRBV5-1,-,-,TRBJ2-3,TGCGCCAGCAGCTTAGGGGCAGATACGCAGTATTTT,CASSLGADTQYF
TRBV7-7,TRBD1,-,TRBJ2-2,TGTGCTAGCAGCCTAACAGGGGTCACCGGGGAGCTGTTTTTT,CASSLTGVTGELFF
TRBV29-1,TRBD1,-,TRBJ2-7,TGCAGCGTCCCATACGGGACAGGGACGTATGAGCAGTACTTC,CSVPYGTGTYEQYF
TRBV10-3,-,-,TRBJ1-3,TGTGCCATCATGACAGGTGTGCTTGGAAACACCATATATTTT,CAIMTGVLGNTIYF